Below are 10 T cell receptor beta chains sequenced from a single sample in a study of chemoradiotherapy in HPV16-positive cancers. Assay: immunoSEQ multiplex PCR; the TCRdb copy retains only in-frame clones and omits some. The sample shows some 25,000 clones, just over 90% of them seen only once. Sequenced here: blood, sampled from a patient who underwent chemoradiotherapy. The receptors derive from a human donor with HPV-associated anogenital cancer.

The chain couples TRBV6-5 to TRBJ1-1; 8 nucleotides agree with TRBD1. V lost 5 bases to trimming and J lost 4 bases; unmatched junction nucleotides: 9. Germline CDR1 MNHEY, CDR2 SVGAGI. CDR3 length: 15 amino acids. For the CDR3, the DNA is TGTGCCAGCAGTCGCGACCGGGACAGGAGCACTGAAGCTTTCTTT. Its protein product is CASSRDRDRSTEAFF.

The chain carries TRBV5-1 and TRBJ2-1, with 9 bases lining up with TRBD2. The length of the CDR3 is 16 residues. The J segment lost 4 bases and the V segment lost 5 bases, leaving 10 bases of the junction unmatched. Germline CDR1 reads SGHRS; CDR2 reads YFSETQ. The CDR3 sequence is CASSYPAGGGYNEQFF. For the CDR3, the DNA is TGCGCCAGCAGTTACCCAGCGGGAGGAGGTTACAATGAGCAGTTCTTC.

The chain combines TRBV4-1 with TRBJ1-2; D unresolved. V was pared by 0 bases and J by 4 bases, with 12 bases between. CDR3 length equals 15 residues. Looked up from germline, CDR1 is MGHRA and CDR2 is YSYEKL. Here the CDR3 DNA reads TGCGCCAGCAGCCAAGAGTTAGGTAACCTCTATGGCTACACCTTC. Translating gives CASSQELGNLYGYTF.

The chain has TRBV28 and TRBJ2-5, with 12 bases that match TRBD1. Trimming removed 5 bases from V and 5 bases from J; junction bases left unmatched: 12. The CDR3 is 17 amino acids. Germline V lookup: CDR1 MDHEN, CDR2 SYDVKM. The DNA for the CDR3 is TGTGCCAGCAGTCCCTACCGTGGGACAGGGGGCTTGGAGACCCAGTACTTC. This codes for CASSPYRGTGGLETQYF.

CDR3 DNA: TGTGCCAGCAGTGAAATAAGGGTTCGCGGATATAATTCACCCCTCCACTTT. This gives the protein CASSEIRVRGYNSPLHF. This chain links TRBV6-1 with TRBJ1-6; D gene ambiguous. Germline V gene data show CDR1 as MNHNS and CDR2 as SASEGT. The CDR3 is 17 amino acids. Trimming took off 2 bases at V and 4 bases at J, with 15 bases between the two ends.

This clone has a single count. CDR3 sequence (DNA): TGCGCCAGCAGCTGGGGGGCTGGGACTAATGAAAAACTGTTTTTT. This sequence encodes CASSWGAGTNEKLFF. V is TRBV5-1 and J is TRBJ1-4; TRBD1 might be the D (6 bases). Germline assignment: CDR1 SGHRS and CDR2 YFSETQ. The V end was cut by 3 bases, the J end by 2 bases, with 11 bases between. The CDR3 length is 15 residues. Full variable domain (rest looked up from reference TRBV5-1 and TRBJ1-4): KAGVTQTPRYLIKTRGQQVTLSCSPISGHRSVSWYQQTPGQGLQFLFEYFSETQRNKGNFPGRFSGRQFSNSRSEMNVSTLELGDSALYLCASSWGAGTNEKLFFGSGTQLSVL.

V and J are TRBV11-2 and TRBJ1-1, with 7 bases lining up with TRBD1. The CDR3 length is 15 residues. J gave up 3 bases and V 4 bases, and 8 bases lay outside the gene matches. Germline CDR1 is SGHAT and CDR2 is FQNNGV. The CDR3 spells CASSSPDRSDTEAFF. As DNA, the CDR3 is TGTGCCAGCAGCTCCCCGGACAGGTCGGACACTGAAGCTTTCTTT. The variable domain in full, with the rest retrieved from reference TRBV11-2 and TRBJ1-1, is EAGVAQSPRYKIIEKRQSVAFWCNPISGHATLYWYQQILGQGPKLLIQFQNNGVVDDSQLPKDRFSAERLKGVDSTLKIQPAKLEDSAVYLCASSSPDRSDTEAFFGQGTRLTVV.

The chain employs TRBV28 and TRBJ2-7; TRBD1 matches at 7 bases. Germline CDR1 is MDHEN and CDR2 is SYDVKM. The length of the CDR3 is 13 residues. The ends lost 6 bases at V and 3 bases at J; junction bases unmatched: 5. CDR3 loop: CASSPTGNYEQYF. The CDR3 DNA is TGTGCCAGCAGCCCGACAGGGAACTACGAGCAGTACTTC.

The rearrangement joins TRBV6-4 to TRBJ2-7; maybe TRBD2 (5 bases). Germline V gene data show CDR1 as MRHNA and CDR2 as SNTAGT. This CDR3 is built from 17 residues. V lost 0 bases and J 2 bases, leaving 17 bases between the germline ends. Written as DNA, the CDR3 is TGTGCCAGCAGTGACTCGTGGTCCCAGGACTTCACCTACGAGCAGTACTTC. Protein sequence: CASSDSWSQDFTYEQYF.

The chain carries TRBV19 and TRBJ1-5; 8 bases agree with TRBD1. This CDR3 region has 13 residues. Unmatched junction bases numbered 5, after V lost 5 bases and J lost 8 bases. In germline, CDR1 is LNHDA, CDR2 SQIVND (reference sequence). CDR3 amino acids: CASSYRGLEPQHF. The DNA for the CDR3 is TGTGCCAGTAGTTACAGGGGGTTAGAGCCCCAGCATTTT.